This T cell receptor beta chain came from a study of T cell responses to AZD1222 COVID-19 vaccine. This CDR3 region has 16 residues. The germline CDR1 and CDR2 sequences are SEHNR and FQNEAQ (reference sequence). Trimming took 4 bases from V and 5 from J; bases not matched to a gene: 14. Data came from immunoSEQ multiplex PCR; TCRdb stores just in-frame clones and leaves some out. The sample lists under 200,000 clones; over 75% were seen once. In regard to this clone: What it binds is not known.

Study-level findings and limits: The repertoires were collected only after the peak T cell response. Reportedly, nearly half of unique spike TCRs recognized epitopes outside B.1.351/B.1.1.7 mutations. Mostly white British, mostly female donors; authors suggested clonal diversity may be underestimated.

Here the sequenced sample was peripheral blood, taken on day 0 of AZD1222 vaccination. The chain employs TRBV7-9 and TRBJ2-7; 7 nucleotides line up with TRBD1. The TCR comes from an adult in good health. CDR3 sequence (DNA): TGTGCCAGCAGCTCAACACAGGGGCGTAATTTCGACGAGCAGTACTTC. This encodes CASSSTQGRNFDEQYF.